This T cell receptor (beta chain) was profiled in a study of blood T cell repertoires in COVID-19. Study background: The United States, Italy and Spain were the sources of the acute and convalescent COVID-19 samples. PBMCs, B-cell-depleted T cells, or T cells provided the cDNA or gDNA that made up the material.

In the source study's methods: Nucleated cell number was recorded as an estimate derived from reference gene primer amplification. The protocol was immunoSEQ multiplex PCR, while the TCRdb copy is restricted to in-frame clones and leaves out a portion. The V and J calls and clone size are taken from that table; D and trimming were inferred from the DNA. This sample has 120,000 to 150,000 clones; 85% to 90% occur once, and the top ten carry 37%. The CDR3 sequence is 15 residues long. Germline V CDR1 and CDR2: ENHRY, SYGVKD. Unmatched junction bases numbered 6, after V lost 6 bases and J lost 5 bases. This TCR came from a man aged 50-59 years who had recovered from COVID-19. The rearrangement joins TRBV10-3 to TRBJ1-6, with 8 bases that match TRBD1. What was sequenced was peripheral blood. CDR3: CAISPDRGDNSPLHF. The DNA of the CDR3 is TGTGCCATCAGCCCAGACAGGGGTGATAATTCACCCCTCCACTTT.